This entry is about one T cell receptor beta chain. Sequenced by immunoSEQ multiplex PCR; TCRdb stores in-frame clones only, minus some. The sample lists 40,000 to 45,000 clones; 80% to 95% were seen once. These data belong to a study of T cell changes during pregnancy in multiple sclerosis. The CDR3 contains 15 residues. Trimming removed 3 bases from V and 0 bases from J; junction bases left unmatched: 2. The gene calls are TRBV5-3 and TRBJ2-3, with 9 bases identical to TRBD2. TRBV5-3 is noted as an ORF with a role that remains uncertain. The clonotype comes from a female donor with multiple sclerosis, enrolled in a pregnancy study. The specimen comprised CD4+ T cells from peripheral blood mononuclear cells, sampled in the third trimester of pregnancy. CDR3 sequence (DNA): TGTGCCAGAAGCTGTGGACTAGCGAGCACAGATACGCAGTATTTT. Translating gives CARSCGLASTDTQYF.